The source of this T cell receptor beta chain is a study of long-term antiretroviral therapy in people with HIV. Study observations and caveats: Pre-ART clonal expansion yielded clones that dominated the repertoire at all time points. Therapy changes, viral resistance and ART adherence were not documented in the available data.

A remark on this clone: Its specificity is not known.

Version v3.0 of the immunoSEQ assay was performed at survey level. For every sample, sequencing targeted about 35,000-50,000 T-cell genomes. Using immunoSEQ multiplex PCR, the repertoire was profiled, and TCRdb retains in-frame clones only, with some absent. The data show around 37,000 clones, about 82% seen once. Participants who had HIV were, without exception, treated in the United States. The clonotype originates from a young man with HIV. The material sequenced was unsorted PBMCs, taken about 3.3 years after starting antiretroviral therapy.

The CDR3 DNA reads as TGTGCCAGCAACGCAAAGCCGGGTCCCGCCGAGCAGTACTTC. This translates into CASNAKPGPAEQYF. The rearrangement uses TRBV27 and TRBJ2-7; D is unresolved. Trimming shortened V by 7 bases and J by 6 bases, and 19 bases separated the two germline ends. The CDR3 spans 14 residues. CDR1 is MNHEY, CDR2 SMNVEV, per germline (reference sequence).